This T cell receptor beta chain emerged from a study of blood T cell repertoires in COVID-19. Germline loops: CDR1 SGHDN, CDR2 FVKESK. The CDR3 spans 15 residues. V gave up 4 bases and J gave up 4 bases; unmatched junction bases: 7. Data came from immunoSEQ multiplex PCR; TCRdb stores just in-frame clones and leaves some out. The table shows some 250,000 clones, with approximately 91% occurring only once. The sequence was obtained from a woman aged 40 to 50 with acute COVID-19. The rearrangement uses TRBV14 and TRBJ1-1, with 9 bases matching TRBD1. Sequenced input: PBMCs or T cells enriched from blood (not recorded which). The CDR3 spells CASSLNRGQVTEAFF. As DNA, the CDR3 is TGTGCCAGCAGCCTAAACAGGGGGCAGGTCACTGAAGCTTTCTTT.